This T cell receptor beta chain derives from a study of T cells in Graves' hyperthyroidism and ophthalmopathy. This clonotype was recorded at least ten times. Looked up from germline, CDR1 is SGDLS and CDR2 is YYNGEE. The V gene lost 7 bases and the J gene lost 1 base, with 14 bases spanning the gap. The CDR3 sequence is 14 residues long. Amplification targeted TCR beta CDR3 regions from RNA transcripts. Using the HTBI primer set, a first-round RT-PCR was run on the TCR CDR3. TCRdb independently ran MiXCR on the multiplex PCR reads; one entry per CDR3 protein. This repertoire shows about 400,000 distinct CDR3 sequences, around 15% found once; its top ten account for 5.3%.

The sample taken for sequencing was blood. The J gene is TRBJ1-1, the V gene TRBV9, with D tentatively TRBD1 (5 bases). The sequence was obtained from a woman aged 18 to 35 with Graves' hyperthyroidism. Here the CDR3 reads CASSRGRGNTEAFF. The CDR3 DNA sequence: TGTGCCAGCTCACGGGGGAGAGGGAACACTGAAGCTTTCTTT.